These T cell receptor beta chains were read from a single sample in a study of blood T cells in healthy people across ages. TCRdb passed the 5' RACE reads through MiXCR, listing each CDR3 protein once. This sample has about 290,000 distinct CDR3 sequences, with roughly 26% found just once. The sample was blood. The receptors were sampled from a woman in her seventies in good health. Each CDR3 is given with its conserved first and last residue. The order of the fields is D gene, J gene, clone size, CDR3 length, V gene, CDR3 protein, CDR3 DNA. The D gene is left open where the match is weak. Clone size is given for some rows only: seen once, a few or many times, or a class if the clone is expanded.

>TRBD2|TRBJ2-5|.|14|TRBV7-8
CASKGWGGQETQYF
TGTGCCAGCAAAGGCTGGGGGGGACAAGAGACCCAGTACTTC
>.|TRBJ1-6|few|14|TRBV13
CASSLPKTGSPLHF
TGTGCCAGCAGCTTACCTAAGACAGGTTCACCCCTCCACTTT
>.|TRBJ2-7|.|16|TRBV7-2
CASSSITTRRYHEQYF
TGTGCCAGCAGCTCTATAACGACTAGACGGTACCACGAGCAGTACTTC
>.|TRBJ2-1|few|14|TRBV3-1
CASSQVEMYNEQFF
TGTGCCAGCAGCCAAGTAGAGATGTACAATGAGCAGTTCTTC
>.|TRBJ2-3|.|14|TRBV5-1
CASSLEGITDTQYF
TGCGCCAGCAGCTTGGAGGGAATCACAGATACGCAGTATTTT
>TRBD1|TRBJ2-7|few|16|TRBV7-8
CASRSSPGTGLDEQYF
TGTGCCAGCAGGTCTAGTCCCGGGACAGGTTTAGACGAGCAGTACTTC
>.|TRBJ2-3|many|13|TRBV29-1
CSVDGGAADTQYF
TGCAGCGTTGATGGAGGGGCGGCAGATACGCAGTATTTT
>.|TRBJ2-4|.|13|TRBV5-1
CASSLGNLDIQYF
TGCGCCAGCAGCTTGGGTAACTTGGACATTCAGTACTTC
>TRBD1|TRBJ1-4|many|20|TRBV27
CASSFFYPPGQGSFNEKLFF
TGTGCCAGCAGTTTTTTTTATCCACCGGGACAGGGGTCCTTTAATGAAAAACTGTTTTTT
>.|TRBJ2-5|once|12|TRBV7-9
CASSSTVGTQYF
TGTGCCAGCAGCTCGACCGTGGGGACCCAGTACTTC
>TRBD1|TRBJ2-7|.|13|TRBV2
CASSGDRSYEQYF
TGTGCCAGCAGCGGGGACAGGTCTTACGAGCAGTACTTC
>.|TRBJ1-2|few|13|TRBV5-1
CASSYDRNYGYTF
TGCGCCAGCAGTTACGACAGGAACTATGGCTACACCTTC
>TRBD2|TRBJ2-5|few|18|TRBV7-9
CASSPPLRLAEFQETQYF
TGTGCCAGCAGCCCACCACTCCGGCTAGCGGAGTTCCAAGAGACCCAGTACTTC
>.|TRBJ2-7|.|15|TRBV4-3
CASSQSTPRLSEQYF
TGCGCCAGCAGCCAATCGACTCCCCGCTTGAGTGAGCAGTACTTC
>.|TRBJ1-1|.|14|TRBV9
CASSSAQGGAEAFF
TGTGCCAGCAGCTCCGCACAGGGTGGCGCTGAAGCTTTCTTT
>TRBD1|TRBJ1-4|few|16|TRBV7-9
CASSLEAGTGDEKLFF
TGTGCCAGCAGCTTAGAGGCTGGGACAGGGGATGAAAAACTGTTTTTT
>TRBD2|TRBJ2-7|few|18|TRBV9
CASSGGLAGVPSSYEQYF
TGTGCCAGCAGCGGGGGACTAGCGGGAGTTCCGAGCTCCTACGAGCAGTACTTC
>.|TRBJ1-6|many|12|TRBV3-1
CASSQRDSPLHF
TGTGCCAGCAGCCAAAGGGATTCACCCCTCCACTTT
>.|TRBJ2-5|few|13|TRBV15
CATSRSSTETQYF
TGTGCCACCAGCAGATCATCCACAGAGACCCAGTACTTC
>.|TRBJ2-7|.|13|TRBV20-1
CSGLERSSYEQYF
TGCAGTGGGCTGGAACGGAGCTCCTACGAGCAGTACTTC
>.|TRBJ2-1|.|14|TRBV14
CASSQAGLHNEQFF
TGTGCCAGCAGCCAAGCAGGGCTTCACAATGAGCAGTTCTTC
>.|TRBJ2-1|.|11|TRBV7-2
CASSYDREQFF
TGTGCCAGCAGCTACGACAGGGAGCAGTTCTTC
>.|TRBJ2-1|.|14|TRBV7-3
CASSPGGSNNEQFF
TGTGCCAGCAGCCCTGGGGGATCTAACAATGAGCAGTTCTTC
>.|TRBJ1-4|.|14|TRBV4-1
CASSLRDLGEKLFF
TGCGCCAGCAGCCTCCGGGACCTGGGAGAAAAACTGTTTTTT
>.|TRBJ1-1|.|14|TRBV12-5
CASGLATVNTEAFF
TGTGCTAGTGGTTTGGCCACAGTGAACACTGAAGCTTTCTTT
>.|TRBJ2-5|.|15|TRBV4-3
CASSPTTHPQETQYF
TGCGCCAGCAGCCCGACGACCCATCCTCAAGAGACCCAGTACTTC
>TRBD1|TRBJ2-7|many|13|TRBV3-1
CASSRTGGYEQYF
TGTGCCAGCAGCCGCACAGGGGGCTACGAGCAGTACTTC
>.|TRBJ1-2|few|13|TRBV28
CASSPDRVYGYTF
TGTGCCAGCAGTCCCGACCGGGTCTATGGCTACACCTTC
>.|TRBJ2-2|.|15|TRBV28
CASSLGGAGPGELFF
TGTGCCAGCAGTTTAGGCGGGGCGGGACCCGGGGAGCTGTTTTTT
>.|TRBJ2-6|.|15|TRBV10-3
CAISASGEGANVLTF
TGTGCCATCAGTGCGTCAGGTGAAGGGGCCAACGTCCTGACTTTC
>TRBD1|TRBJ2-5|few|14|TRBV7-6
CASSLSGGAGEQYF
TGTGCCAGCAGCTTATCAGGGGGCGCAGGAGAGCAGTACTTC
>.|TRBJ2-7|many|14|TRBV15
CATSRTSGSYEQYF
TGTGCCACCAGCAGAACCAGCGGCTCCTACGAGCAGTACTTC
>TRBD2|TRBJ2-1|.|16|TRBV7-3
CASSARGLAGRNGQFF
TGTGCCAGCAGCGCCCGGGGACTAGCGGGCAGGAATGGGCAGTTCTTC
>TRBD1|TRBJ2-5|.|14|TRBV5-1
CASRRDSLQETQYF
TGCGCCAGCAGGAGGGACAGTCTCCAAGAGACCCAGTACTTC
>TRBD1|TRBJ2-5|.|15|TRBV7-2
CASSQRTGKQETQYF
TGTGCCAGCAGTCAAAGGACAGGGAAGCAAGAGACCCAGTACTTC
>TRBD1|TRBJ1-5|few|16|TRBV12-3/TRBV12-4
CASSDRGRGSNQPQHF
TGTGCCAGCAGTGACAGGGGCCGCGGGAGCAATCAGCCCCAGCATTTT
>TRBD1|TRBJ2-5|few|16|TRBV6-1
CASSEPGQGPGETQYF
TGTGCCAGCAGTGAGCCGGGACAGGGGCCAGGAGAGACCCAGTACTTC
>.|TRBJ1-2|.|14|TRBV20-1
CSARPPGQVNGYTF
TGCAGTGCTAGGCCGCCGGGACAAGTAAATGGCTACACCTTC
>TRBD1|TRBJ1-5|.|14|TRBV7-2
CASSRGQRNQPQHF
TGTGCCAGCAGCAGGGGACAGCGGAATCAGCCCCAGCATTTT